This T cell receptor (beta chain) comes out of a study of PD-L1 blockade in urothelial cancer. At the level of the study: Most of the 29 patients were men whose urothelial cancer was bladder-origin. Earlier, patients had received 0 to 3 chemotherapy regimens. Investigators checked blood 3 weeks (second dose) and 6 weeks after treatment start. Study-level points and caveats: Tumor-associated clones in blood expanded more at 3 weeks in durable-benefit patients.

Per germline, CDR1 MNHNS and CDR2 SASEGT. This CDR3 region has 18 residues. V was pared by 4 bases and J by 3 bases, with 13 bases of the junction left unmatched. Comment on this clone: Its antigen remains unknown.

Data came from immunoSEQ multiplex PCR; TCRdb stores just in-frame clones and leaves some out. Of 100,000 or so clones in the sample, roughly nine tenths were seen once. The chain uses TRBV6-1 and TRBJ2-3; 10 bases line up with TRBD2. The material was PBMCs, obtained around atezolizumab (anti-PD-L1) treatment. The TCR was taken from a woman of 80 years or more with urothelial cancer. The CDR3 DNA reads TGTGCCAGCAGTGCCGGGACTAGCGTGGGAAGAGTGACAGATACGCAGTATTTT. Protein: CASSAGTSVGRVTDTQYF.